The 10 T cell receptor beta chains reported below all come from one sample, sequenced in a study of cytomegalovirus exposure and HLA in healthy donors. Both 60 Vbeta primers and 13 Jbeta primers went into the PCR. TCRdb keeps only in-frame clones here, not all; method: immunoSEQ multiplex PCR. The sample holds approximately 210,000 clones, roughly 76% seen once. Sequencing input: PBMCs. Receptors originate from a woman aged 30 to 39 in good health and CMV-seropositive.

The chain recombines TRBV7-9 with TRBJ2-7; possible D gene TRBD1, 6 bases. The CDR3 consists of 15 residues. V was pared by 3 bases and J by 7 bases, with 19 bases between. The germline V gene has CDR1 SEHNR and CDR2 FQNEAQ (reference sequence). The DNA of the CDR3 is TGTGCCAGCAGCTTTAGACAGGACCTGAGGGGGGAGCAGTACTTC. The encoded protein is CASSFRQDLRGEQYF. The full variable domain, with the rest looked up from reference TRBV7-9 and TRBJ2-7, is DTGVSQNPRHKITKRGQNVTFRCDPISEHNRLYWYRQTLGQGPEFLTYFQNEAQLEKSRLLSDRFSAERPKGSFSTLEIQRTEQGDSAMYLCASSFRQDLRGEQYFGPGTRLTVT.

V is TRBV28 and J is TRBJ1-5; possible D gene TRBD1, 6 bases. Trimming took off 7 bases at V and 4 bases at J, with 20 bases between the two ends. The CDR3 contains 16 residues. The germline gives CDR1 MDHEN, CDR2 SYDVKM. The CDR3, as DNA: TGTGCCAGCACCCAAAATAGGGGGTGGTATAATCAGCCCCAGCATTTT. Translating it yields CASTQNRGWYNQPQHF. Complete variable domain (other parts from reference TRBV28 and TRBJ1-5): DVKVTQSSRYLVKRTGEKVFLECVQDMDHENMFWYRQDPGLGLRLIYFSYDVKMKEKGDIPEGYSVSREKKERFSLILESASTNQTSMYLCASTQNRGWYNQPQHFGDGTRLSIL.

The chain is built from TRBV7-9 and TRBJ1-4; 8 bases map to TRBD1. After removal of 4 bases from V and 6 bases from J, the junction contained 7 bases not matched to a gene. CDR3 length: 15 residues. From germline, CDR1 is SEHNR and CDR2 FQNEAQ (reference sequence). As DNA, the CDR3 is TGTGCCAGCAGCTCAGCCAGGGGGCTTGATGAAAAACTGTTTTTT. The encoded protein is CASSSARGLDEKLFF. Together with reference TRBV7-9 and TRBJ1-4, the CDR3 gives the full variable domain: DTGVSQNPRHKITKRGQNVTFRCDPISEHNRLYWYRQTLGQGPEFLTYFQNEAQLEKSRLLSDRFSAERPKGSFSTLEIQRTEQGDSAMYLCASSSARGLDEKLFFGSGTQLSVL.

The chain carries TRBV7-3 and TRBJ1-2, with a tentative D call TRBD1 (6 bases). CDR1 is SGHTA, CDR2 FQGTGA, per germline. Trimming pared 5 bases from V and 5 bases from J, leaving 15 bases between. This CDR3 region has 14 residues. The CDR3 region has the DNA TGTGCCAGCAGCCCAGCCGGGACACCTTATGGCTACACCTTC. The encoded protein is CASSPAGTPYGYTF.

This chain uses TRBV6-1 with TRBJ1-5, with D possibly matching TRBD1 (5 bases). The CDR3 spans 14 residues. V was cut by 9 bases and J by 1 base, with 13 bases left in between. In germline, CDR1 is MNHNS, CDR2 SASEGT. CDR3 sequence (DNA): TGTGCCAGTGACCAGGGATGGAGCAATCAGCCCCAGCATTTT. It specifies CASDQGWSNQPQHF.

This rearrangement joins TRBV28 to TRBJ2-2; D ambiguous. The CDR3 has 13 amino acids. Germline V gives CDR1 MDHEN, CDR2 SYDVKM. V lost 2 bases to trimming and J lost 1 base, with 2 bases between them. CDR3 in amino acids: CASSLRNTGELFF. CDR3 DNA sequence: TGTGCCAGCAGTTTACGGAACACCGGGGAGCTGTTTTTT.

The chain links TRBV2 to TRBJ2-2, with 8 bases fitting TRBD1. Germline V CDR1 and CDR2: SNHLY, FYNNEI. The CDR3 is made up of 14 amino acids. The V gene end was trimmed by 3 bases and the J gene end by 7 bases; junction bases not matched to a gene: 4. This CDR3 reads CASSETGDDGELFF. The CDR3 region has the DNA TGTGCCAGCAGTGAGACAGGGGATGACGGGGAGCTGTTTTTT.

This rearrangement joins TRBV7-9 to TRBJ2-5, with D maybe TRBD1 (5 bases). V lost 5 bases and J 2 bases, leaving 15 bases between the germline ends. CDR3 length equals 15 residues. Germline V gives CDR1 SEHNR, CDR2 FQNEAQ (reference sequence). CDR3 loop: CASSPARQIQETQYF. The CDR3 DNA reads TGTGCCAGCAGCCCAGCCAGACAGATTCAAGAGACCCAGTACTTC.

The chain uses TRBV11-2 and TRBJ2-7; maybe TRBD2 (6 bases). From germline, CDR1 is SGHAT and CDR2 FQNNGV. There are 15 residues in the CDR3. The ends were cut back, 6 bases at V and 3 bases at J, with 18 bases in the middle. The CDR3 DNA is TGTGCCAGCAGTAGAGCGGGCGGGATCAGCTACGAGCAGTACTTC. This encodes CASSRAGGISYEQYF.

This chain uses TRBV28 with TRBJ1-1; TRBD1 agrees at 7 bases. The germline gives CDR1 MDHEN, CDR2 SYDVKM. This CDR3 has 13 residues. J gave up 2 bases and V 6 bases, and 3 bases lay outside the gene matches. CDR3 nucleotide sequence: TGTGCCAGCAGGCGGGACAGAAACACTGAAGCTTTCTTT. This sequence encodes CASRRDRNTEAFF.